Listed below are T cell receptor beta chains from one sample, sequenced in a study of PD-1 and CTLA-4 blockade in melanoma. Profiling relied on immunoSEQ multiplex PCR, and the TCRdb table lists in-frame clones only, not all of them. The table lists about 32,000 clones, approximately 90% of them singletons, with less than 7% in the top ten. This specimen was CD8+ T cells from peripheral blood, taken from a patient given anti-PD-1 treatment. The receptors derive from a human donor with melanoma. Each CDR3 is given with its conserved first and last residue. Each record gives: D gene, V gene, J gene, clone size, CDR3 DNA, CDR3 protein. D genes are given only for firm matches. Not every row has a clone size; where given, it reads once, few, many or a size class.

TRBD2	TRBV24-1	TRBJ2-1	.	TGTGCCACCAGTGATTTCCCCGCGGGCGGGGGGGCTGGGAATGAGCAGTTCTTC	CATSDFPAGGGAGNEQFF
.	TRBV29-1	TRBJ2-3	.	TGCAGCGTTGTTTGGGTTGAGAGCACAGATACGCAGTATTTT	CSVVWVESTDTQYF
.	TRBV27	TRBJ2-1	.	TGTGCCAGCAGTTTAGGATTCCTCAATGAGCAGTTCTTC	CASSLGFLNEQFF
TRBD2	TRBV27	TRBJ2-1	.	TGTGCCAGCAGTTTATGGGCGGGGGGGCCTCACAATGAGCAGTTCTTC	CASSLWAGGPHNEQFF
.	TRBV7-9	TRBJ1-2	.	TGTGCCAGCAGCTTACAGAGTGGCTACACCTTC	CASSLQSGYTF
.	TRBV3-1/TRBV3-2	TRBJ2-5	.	TGTGCCAGCAGCCAGCCCGAAACTTTTCAAGAGACCCAGTACTTC	CASSQPETFQETQYF
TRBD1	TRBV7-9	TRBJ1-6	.	TGTGCCAGCAGCTTGCCCTCAGGACAGGGCCGGGATCCGAATTCACCCCTCCACTTT	CASSLPSGQGRDPNSPLHF
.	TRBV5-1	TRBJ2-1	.	TGCGCCAGCAGCCTCCGCCATGAGCAGTTCTTC	CASSLRHEQFF
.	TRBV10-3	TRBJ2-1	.	TGTGCCATCAGTGAGTCAATCTACAGCCCCTTCAATGAGCAGTTCTTC	CAISESIYSPFNEQFF
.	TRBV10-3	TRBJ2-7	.	TGTGCCATCGGCGGGGCAATACACGAGCAGTACTTC	CAIGGAIHEQYF
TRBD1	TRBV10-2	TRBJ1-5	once	TGCGCCAGCAGCACCGGACAGGGAGGAAGTCAGCCCCAGCATTTT	CASSTGQGGSQPQHF
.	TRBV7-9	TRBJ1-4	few	TGTGCCAGCAGCTCCCCGGTGGGGCAGGGACGTGAAAAACTGTTTTTT	CASSSPVGQGREKLFF
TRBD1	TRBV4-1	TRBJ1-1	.	TGCGCCAGCAGCCTGGACAGGGTTGGAGATGTCACTGAAGCTTTCTTT	CASSLDRVGDVTEAFF
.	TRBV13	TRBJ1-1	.	TGTGCCAGCAGCGTATTTAAAGGACCGATGAACACTGAAGCTTTCTTT	CASSVFKGPMNTEAFF
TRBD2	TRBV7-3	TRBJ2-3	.	TGTGCCAGCAGCTTCCTAGCGGGGGGAAGCACAGATACGCAGTATTTT	CASSFLAGGSTDTQYF
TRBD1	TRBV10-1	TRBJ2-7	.	TGCGCCAGCAAAGAGGGACAGGGGAGGATCTCCTACGAGCAGTACTTC	CASKEGQGRISYEQYF
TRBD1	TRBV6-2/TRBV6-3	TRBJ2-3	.	TGTGCCAGCAGTTCCCTACAGGGGGTAACAGCAGATACGCAGTATTTT	CASSSLQGVTADTQYF
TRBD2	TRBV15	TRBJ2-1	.	TGTGCCACCAGCAGAGAGCGGGGGGGTCCCAATGAGCAGTTCTTC	CATSRERGGPNEQFF
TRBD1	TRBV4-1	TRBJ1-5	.	TGCGCCAGCAGCCAGACAGGGCCTAGCAATCAGCCCCAGCATTTT	CASSQTGPSNQPQHF
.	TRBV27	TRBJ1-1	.	TGTGCCAGCAGTTTGGGATCCGGCCTCGCTGAAGCTTTCTTT	CASSLGSGLAEAFF
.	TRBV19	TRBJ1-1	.	TGTGCCAGTAGTATCGGATCAGGGACCTTGAACACTGAAGCTTTCTTT	CASSIGSGTLNTEAFF
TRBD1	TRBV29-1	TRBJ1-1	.	TGCAGCGTTGATCCCGGACAGGGGAGTGGCACTGAAGCTTTCTTT	CSVDPGQGSGTEAFF
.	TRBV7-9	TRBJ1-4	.	TGTGCCAGCAGCTCTAATAATGAAAAACTGTTTTTT	CASSSNNEKLFF
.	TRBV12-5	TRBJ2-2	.	TGTGCTAGTGGTTTGGTTGGGACCGGGGAGCTGTTTTTT	CASGLVGTGELFF
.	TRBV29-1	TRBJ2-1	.	TGCAGCGTTGTATACAATGAGCAGTTCTTC	CSVVYNEQFF
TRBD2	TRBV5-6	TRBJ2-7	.	TGTGCCAGCAGGCTCCTAGCGGGGGGGAGCGAGCAGTACTTC	CASRLLAGGSEQYF
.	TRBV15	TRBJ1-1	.	TGTGCCACCAGCACGGCGTCGGGGTACACTGAAGCTTTCTTT	CATSTASGYTEAFF
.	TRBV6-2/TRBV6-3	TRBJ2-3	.	TGTGCCAGCAGTTACCTTCCACTAGATACGCAGTATTTT	CASSYLPLDTQYF
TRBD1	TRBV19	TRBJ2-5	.	TGTGCCAGCGGGGACAGGGGGAGAGAGACCCAGTACTTC	CASGDRGRETQYF
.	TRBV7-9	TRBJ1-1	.	TGTGCCAGCAGCTTAGCCCAGGGGAACACTGAAGCTTTCTTT	CASSLAQGNTEAFF
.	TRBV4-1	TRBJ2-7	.	TGCGCCAGCAGCCAATTGTCCGGGGAAACCTACGAGCAGTACTTC	CASSQLSGETYEQYF
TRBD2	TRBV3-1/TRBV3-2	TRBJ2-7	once	TGTGCCAGCAGCCAAGTGTCTAGCGGGGGCTTGAGCTCCTACGAGCAGTACTTC	CASSQVSSGGLSSYEQYF
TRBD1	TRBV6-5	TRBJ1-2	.	TGTGCCAGTACGCCTCCGGGACAGCGCTATGGCTACACCTTC	CASTPPGQRYGYTF
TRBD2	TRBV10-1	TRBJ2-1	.	TGCGCCAGCACCCTAGCGGGGGGTCACTTCAATGAGCAGTTCTTC	CASTLAGGHFNEQFF
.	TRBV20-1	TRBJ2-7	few	TGCAGTGCCACCGGGAACTACGAGCAGTACTTC	CSATGNYEQYF
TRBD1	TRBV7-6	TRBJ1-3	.	TGTGCCAGCAGCCCTCAACCGGGACAGAGCTCTGGAAACACCATATATTTT	CASSPQPGQSSGNTIYF
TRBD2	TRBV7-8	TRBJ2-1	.	TGTGCCAGCAGTCGTCTAGCGGGGGGCATAGTTGAGCAGTTCTTC	CASSRLAGGIVEQFF
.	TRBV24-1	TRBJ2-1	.	TGTGCCACCAGCCCTCCAGGGAGCTCCTACAATGAGCAGTTCTTC	CATSPPGSSYNEQFF
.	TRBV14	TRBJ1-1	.	TGTGCCAGCAGCCAAGGGGGAGGCCCGAACACTGAAGCTTTCTTT	CASSQGGGPNTEAFF
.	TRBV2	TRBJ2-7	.	TGTGCCAGCTGCGGACATCCTCGCTACGAGCAGTACTTC	CASCGHPRYEQYF
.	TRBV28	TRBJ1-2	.	TGTGCCAGCAGTCCATGGACGGGCGGGGGCTACACCTTC	CASSPWTGGGYTF
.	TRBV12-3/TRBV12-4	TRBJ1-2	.	TGTGCCAGCAGTGTCTTATCCTATGGCTACACCTTC	CASSVLSYGYTF
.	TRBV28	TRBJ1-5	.	TGTGCCAGCAGTCTGGTTACGGCGGGGATTCAGCCCCAGCATTTT	CASSLVTAGIQPQHF
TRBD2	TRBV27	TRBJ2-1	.	TGTGCCAGCACCAAGGTAGCGGGGGGCGAGAATGAGCAGTTCTTC	CASTKVAGGENEQFF
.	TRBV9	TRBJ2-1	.	TGTGCCAGCAGCGGGATCCCCAATGAGCAGTTCTTC	CASSGIPNEQFF
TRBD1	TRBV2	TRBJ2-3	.	TGTGCCAGCAGTATAAGGACAGGGGGATTGGGTACGCAGTATTTT	CASSIRTGGLGTQYF
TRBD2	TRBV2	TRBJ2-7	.	TGTGCCAGCAGTGGGTTAGCGGGGGCCCGCTACGAGCAGTACTTC	CASSGLAGARYEQYF
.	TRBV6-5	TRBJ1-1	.	TGTGCCAGCACCTTCGAAAGTGAAGCTTTCTTT	CASTFESEAFF
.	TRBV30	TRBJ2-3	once	TGTGCCTGGGAGCTGCCAAGCACAGATACGCAGTATTTT	CAWELPSTDTQYF
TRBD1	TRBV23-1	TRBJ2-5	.	TGCGCCAGCAGTCAATCGGGGACAGGGTTAAAAGAGACCCAGTACTTC	CASSQSGTGLKETQYF
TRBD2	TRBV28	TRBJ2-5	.	TGTGCCAGCAGTCTCTCCATAGCGGGGCTTGAGACCCAGTACTTC	CASSLSIAGLETQYF